Presented here are 3 T cell receptor beta chains from one specimen sequenced in a study of cytomegalovirus exposure and HLA in healthy donors. The PCR ran on 60 Vbeta and 13 Jbeta primers. Sequenced by immunoSEQ multiplex PCR; TCRdb stores in-frame clones only, minus some. This repertoire shows fewer than 250,000 clones, roughly 81% found once; its top ten account for roughly 2%. Sequencing was done on a sample of PBMCs. Every receptor here comes from a woman under 40 in good health and CMV-seropositive.

This clone was detected a few times. The CDR3 DNA sequence: TGTGCCAGCACCTCAGAAAATTGGGAGACCCAGTACTTC. Residues: CASTSENWETQYF. The chain carries TRBV5-6 and TRBJ2-5; D gene unclear. Germline loops: CDR1 SGHDT, CDR2 YYEEEE. The CDR3 has 13 amino acids. V was pared by 6 bases and J by 5 bases, with 14 bases between.

The chain has TRBV7-2 and TRBJ2-7; 9 nucleotides match TRBD2. J lost 3 bases, V lost 5 bases, and 20 bases had no gene match. Germline CDR1 reads SGHTA; CDR2 reads FQGNSA. The CDR3 extends over 19 amino acids. The CDR3 DNA reads TGTGCCAGCAGCCCGAAGGGACTAGCAAGCGTGGTAGACAGCTACGAGCAGTACTTC. The encoded protein is CASSPKGLASVVDSYEQYF.

As to this clone: Other DNA variants within this sample encode the same CDR3. CDR3 in DNA: TGCAGCGTTGGGACAGGCTACGAGCAGTACTTC. Translation gives CSVGTGYEQYF. The rearrangement joins TRBV29-1 to TRBJ2-7; the match to TRBD1 covers 7 bases. The V gene end was trimmed by 4 bases and the J gene end by 3 bases; junction bases not matched to a gene: 0. Germline assignment: CDR1 SQVTM and CDR2 ANQGSEA. CDR3 length: 11 amino acids.